This is a list of T cell receptor beta chains from one sample in a study of blood T cell dynamics during melanoma immunotherapy. TCRdb's table, derived via immunoSEQ multiplex PCR, lists solely in-frame clones and lacks some. Of some 11,000 clones in the sample, about 90% were seen once. Sequencing was performed on blood, taken from a patient treated with checkpoint blockade. The receptor source for this set is a human donor with melanoma. The CDR3 runs from the conserved cysteine through the conserved F or W. The order of the fields is D gene, J gene, V gene, CDR3 protein. The D gene is left open where the match is weak.

NA | TRBJ1-1 | TRBV6-5 | CASSPNPVMNTEAFF
TRBD1 | TRBJ1-1 | TRBV18 | CASSLSGQVGVEAFF
NA | TRBJ1-1 | TRBV7-6 | CASSLAGTDMNTEAFF
TRBD1 | TRBJ2-3 | TRBV2 | CASSRQGEGTDTQYF
NA | TRBJ1-2 | TRBV7-2 | CASSLRQDPNYGYTF
NA | TRBJ1-1 | TRBV4-3 | CASSQERSVRTEAFF
NA | TRBJ2-4 | TRBV30 | CAWSAAPMLAKNIQYF
NA | TRBJ2-1 | TRBV15 | CATSRDVPGTFYNEQFF
TRBD2 | TRBJ2-5 | TRBV5-4 | CASSLRTSGGGETQYF
NA | TRBJ2-2 | TRBV5-1 | CASSQLDSFYGELFF
NA | TRBJ2-3 | TRBV7-9 | CASRGDIPTDTQYF
TRBD1 | TRBJ1-2 | TRBV2 | CASSPMTGNYGYTF
NA | TRBJ1-5 | TRBV5-6 | CASSLLGASQPQHF
NA | TRBJ1-2 | TRBV19 | CASSIVAVNYGYTF
TRBD1 | TRBJ2-2 | TRBV5-1 | CASSPMDRAGTGELFF
TRBD1 | TRBJ2-3 | TRBV19 | CASSPGQGTDTQYF
NA | TRBJ1-3 | TRBV6-5 | CASTRGGGNTIYF
TRBD2 | TRBJ2-3 | TRBV12-5 | CASGFRGGRTDTQYF
TRBD1 | TRBJ1-1 | TRBV2 | CASTGQPNTEAFF
NA | TRBJ1-3 | TRBV2 | CASRRGSAGNTIYF
NA | TRBJ1-2 | TRBV4-3 | CASSQAFSGDGYTF
NA | TRBJ1-6 | TRBV11-2 | CASSLIRGRGNSPLHF
TRBD2 | TRBJ2-4 | TRBV9 | CASSYRLAGDIQYF
NA | TRBJ1-6 | TRBV7-9 | CASSLSGGTNSPLHF
TRBD1 | TRBJ1-2 | TRBV19 | CASSRGQGNGYTF
NA | TRBJ1-6 | TRBV5-6 | CASSLSAGNSPLHF
NA | TRBJ1-2 | TRBV7-2 | CASSPRTTNYGYTF
NA | TRBJ2-2 | TRBV29-1 | CSVVYGTLNTGELFF
NA | TRBJ2-3 | TRBV7-2 | CASSDRGFSTDTQYF
NA | TRBJ2-7 | TRBV5-8 | CASTLQRGPYEQYF
TRBD1 | TRBJ1-2 | TRBV5-1 | CASSSGQASNYGYTF
NA | TRBJ2-2 | TRBV11-2 | CASSLDPGGRVRELFF
NA | TRBJ2-1 | TRBV19 | CASSIVSALGTYNEQFF
TRBD1 | TRBJ2-2 | TRBV5-1 | CASSPWGTGTENTGELFF